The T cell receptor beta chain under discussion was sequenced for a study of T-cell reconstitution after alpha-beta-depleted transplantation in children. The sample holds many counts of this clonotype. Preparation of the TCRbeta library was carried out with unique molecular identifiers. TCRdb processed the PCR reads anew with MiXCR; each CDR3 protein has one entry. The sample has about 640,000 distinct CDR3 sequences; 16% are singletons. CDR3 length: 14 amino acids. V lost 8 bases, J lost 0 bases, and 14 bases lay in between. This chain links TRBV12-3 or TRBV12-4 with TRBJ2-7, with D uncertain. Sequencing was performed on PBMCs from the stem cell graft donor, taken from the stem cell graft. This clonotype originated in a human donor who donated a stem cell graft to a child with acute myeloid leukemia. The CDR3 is CASSGSLSSYEQYF. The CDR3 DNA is TGTGCCAGCTCCGGGTCCCTGAGCTCCTACGAGCAGTACTTC.